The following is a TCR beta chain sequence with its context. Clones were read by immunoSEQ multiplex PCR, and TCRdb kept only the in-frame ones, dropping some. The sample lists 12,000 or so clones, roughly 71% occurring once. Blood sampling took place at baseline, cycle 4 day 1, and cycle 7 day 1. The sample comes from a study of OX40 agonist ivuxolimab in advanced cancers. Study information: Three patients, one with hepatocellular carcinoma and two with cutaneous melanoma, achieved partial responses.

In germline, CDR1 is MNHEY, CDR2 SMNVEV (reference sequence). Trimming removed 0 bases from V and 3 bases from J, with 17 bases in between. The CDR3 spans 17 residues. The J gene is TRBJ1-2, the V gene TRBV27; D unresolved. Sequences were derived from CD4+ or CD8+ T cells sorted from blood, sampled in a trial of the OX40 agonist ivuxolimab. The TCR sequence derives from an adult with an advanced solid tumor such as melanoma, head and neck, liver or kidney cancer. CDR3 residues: CASSLSGGRGLDYGYTF. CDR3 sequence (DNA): TGTGCCAGCAGTTTATCGGGCGGCCGCGGTTTGGACTATGGCTACACCTTC.